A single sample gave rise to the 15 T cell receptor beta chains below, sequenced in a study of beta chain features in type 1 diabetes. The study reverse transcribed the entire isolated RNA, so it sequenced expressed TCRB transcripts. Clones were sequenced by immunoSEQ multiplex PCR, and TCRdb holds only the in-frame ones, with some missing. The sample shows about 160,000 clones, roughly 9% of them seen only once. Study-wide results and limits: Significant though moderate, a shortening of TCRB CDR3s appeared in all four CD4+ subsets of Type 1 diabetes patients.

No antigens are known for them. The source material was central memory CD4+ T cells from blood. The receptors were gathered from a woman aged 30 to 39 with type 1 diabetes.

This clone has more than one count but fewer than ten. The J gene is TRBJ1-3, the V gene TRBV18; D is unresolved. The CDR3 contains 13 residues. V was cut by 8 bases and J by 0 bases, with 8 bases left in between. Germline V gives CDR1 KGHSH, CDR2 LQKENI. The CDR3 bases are TGTGCCAGCCGCGAGCTCTCTGGAAACACCATATATTTT. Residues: CASRELSGNTIYF. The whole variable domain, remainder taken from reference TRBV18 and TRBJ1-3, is NAGVMQNPRHLVRRRGQEARLRCSPMKGHSHVYWYRQLPEEGLKFMVYLQKENIIDESGMPKERFSAEFPKEGPSILRIQQVVRGDSAAYFCASRELSGNTIYFGEGSWLTVV.

The CDR3 DNA reads TGTGCCAGCAGCCCCGGGGAGAGTGAGCAGTTCTTC. This translates into CASSPGESEQFF. This chain uses TRBV11-2 with TRBJ2-1; a weak D match, TRBD2 (5 bases). The CDR3 contains 12 residues. V was clipped by 5 bases and J by 9 bases, with 11 bases between them. CDR1 SGHAT and CDR2 FQNNGV come from the germline V gene.

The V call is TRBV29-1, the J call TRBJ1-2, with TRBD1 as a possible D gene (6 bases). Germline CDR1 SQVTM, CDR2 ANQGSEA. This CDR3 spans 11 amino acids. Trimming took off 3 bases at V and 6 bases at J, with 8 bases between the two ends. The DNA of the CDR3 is TGCAGCGTTGAGTCAGGGGATGGCTACACCTTC. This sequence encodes CSVESGDGYTF.

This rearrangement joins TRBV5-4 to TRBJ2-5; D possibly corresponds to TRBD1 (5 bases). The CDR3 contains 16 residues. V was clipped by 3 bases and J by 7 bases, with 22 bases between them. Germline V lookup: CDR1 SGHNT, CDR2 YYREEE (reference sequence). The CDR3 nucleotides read TGTGCCAGCAGCTGGATTAGTCTTCAGGGTCCGGGGACCCAGTACTTC. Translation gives CASSWISLQGPGTQYF.

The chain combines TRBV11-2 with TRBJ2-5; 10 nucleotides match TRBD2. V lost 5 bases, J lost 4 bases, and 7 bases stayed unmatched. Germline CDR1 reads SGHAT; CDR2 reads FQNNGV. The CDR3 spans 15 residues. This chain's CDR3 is CASSQASGSRETQYF. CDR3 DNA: TGTGCCAGCAGCCAAGCTAGCGGGAGCAGAGAGACCCAGTACTTC.

The CDR3 region has the DNA TGTGCCAGCTCACCCTCGGACAGGAGCTCCTATGGCTACACCTTC. It translates to CASSPSDRSSYGYTF. The V call is TRBV18, the J call TRBJ1-2, with TRBD1 matching over 7 bases. CDR1 is KGHSH and CDR2 is LQKENI in the germline V gene. The CDR3 consists of 15 residues. V lost 3 bases, J lost 4 bases, and 8 bases stayed unmatched.

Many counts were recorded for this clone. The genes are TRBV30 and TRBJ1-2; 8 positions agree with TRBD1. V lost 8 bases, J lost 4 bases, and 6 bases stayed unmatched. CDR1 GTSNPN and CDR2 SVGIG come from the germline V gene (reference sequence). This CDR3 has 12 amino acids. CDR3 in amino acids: CAAGQVFYGYTF. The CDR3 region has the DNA TGTGCCGCGGGACAGGTATTCTATGGCTACACCTTC.

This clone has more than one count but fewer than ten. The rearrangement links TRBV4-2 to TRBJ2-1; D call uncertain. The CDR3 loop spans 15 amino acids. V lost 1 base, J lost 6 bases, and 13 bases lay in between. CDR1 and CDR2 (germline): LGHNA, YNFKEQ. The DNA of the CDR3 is TGTGCCAGCAGCCAAGGCGAAGCTGGTGGCAATGAGCAGTTCTTC. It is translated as CASSQGEAGGNEQFF.

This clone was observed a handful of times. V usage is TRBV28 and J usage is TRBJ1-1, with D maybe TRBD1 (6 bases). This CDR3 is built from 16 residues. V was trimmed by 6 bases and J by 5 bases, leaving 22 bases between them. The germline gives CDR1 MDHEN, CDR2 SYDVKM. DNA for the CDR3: TGTGCCAGCAGCCTTTTAATGGGTGGGGGCATGACTGAAGCTTTCTTT. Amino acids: CASSLLMGGGMTEAFF.

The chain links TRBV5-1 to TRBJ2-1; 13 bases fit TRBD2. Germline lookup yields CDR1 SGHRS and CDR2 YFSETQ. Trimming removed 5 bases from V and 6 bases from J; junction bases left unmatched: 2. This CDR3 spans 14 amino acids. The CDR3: CASSRTSGSNEQFF. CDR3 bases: TGCGCCAGCAGTCGGACTAGCGGGAGCAATGAGCAGTTCTTC.

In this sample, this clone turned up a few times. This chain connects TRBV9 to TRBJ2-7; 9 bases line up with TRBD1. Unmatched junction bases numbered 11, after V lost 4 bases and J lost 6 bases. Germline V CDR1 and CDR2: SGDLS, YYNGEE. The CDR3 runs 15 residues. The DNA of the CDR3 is TGTGCCAGCAGCCTAGGGGGGACAGGGAATTCCGAGCAGTACTTC. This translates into CASSLGGTGNSEQYF.

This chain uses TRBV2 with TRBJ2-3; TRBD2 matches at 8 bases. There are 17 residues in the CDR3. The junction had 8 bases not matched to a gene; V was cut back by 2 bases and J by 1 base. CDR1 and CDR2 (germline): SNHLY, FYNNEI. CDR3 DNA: TGTGCCAGCAGTGAACCAAGCGGGAGCTTCGGCACAGATACGCAGTATTTT. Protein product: CASSEPSGSFGTDTQYF.

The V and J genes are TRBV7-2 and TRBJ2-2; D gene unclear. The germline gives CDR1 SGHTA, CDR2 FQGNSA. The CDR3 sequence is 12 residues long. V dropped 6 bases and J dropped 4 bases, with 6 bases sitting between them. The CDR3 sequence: CASRPGTGELFF. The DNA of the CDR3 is TGTGCCAGCAGGCCGGGCACCGGGGAGCTGTTTTTT.

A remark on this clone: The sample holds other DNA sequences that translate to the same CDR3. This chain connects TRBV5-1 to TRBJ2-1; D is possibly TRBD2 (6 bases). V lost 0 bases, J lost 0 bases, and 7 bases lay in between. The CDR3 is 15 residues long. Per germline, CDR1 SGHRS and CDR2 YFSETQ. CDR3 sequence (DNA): TGCGCCAGCAGCTTGGCGGGGGACTCCTACAATGAGCAGTTCTTC. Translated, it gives CASSLAGDSYNEQFF.

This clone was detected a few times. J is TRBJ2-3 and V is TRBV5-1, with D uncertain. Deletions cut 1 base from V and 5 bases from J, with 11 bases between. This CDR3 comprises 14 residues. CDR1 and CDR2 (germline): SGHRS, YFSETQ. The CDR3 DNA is TGCGCCAGCAGCTTGCTTACCCCGCGAGATACGCAGTATTTT. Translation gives CASSLLTPRDTQYF.